This TCR beta chain was retrieved from a study of PD-L1 blockade in urothelial cancer. Time point specified: pretreatment peripheral blood. Clones were sequenced by immunoSEQ multiplex PCR, and TCRdb holds only the in-frame ones, with some missing. The profile shows tens of thousands of clones, 84% of them singletons. The germline V gene has CDR1 LNHDA and CDR2 SQIVND (reference sequence). CDR3 size: 14 residues. V lost 3 bases, J lost 0 bases, and 6 bases lay in between. The V and J genes are TRBV19 and TRBJ1-3; tentative D call: TRBD1 (5 bases). This receptor was obtained from a man aged 55 to 70 with urothelial cancer. The material was PBMCs, obtained around atezolizumab (anti-PD-L1) treatment. Here the CDR3 reads CASSMTVSGNTIYF. CDR3 sequence (DNA): TGTGCCAGTAGTATGACAGTCTCTGGAAACACCATATATTTT.